A selection of T cell receptor beta chains follows, all from one sample in a study of cytomegalovirus exposure and HLA in healthy donors. Assay used: immunoSEQ multiplex PCR; TCRdb lists only in-frame clones, some missing. The table shows about 160,000 clones, with roughly 80% occurring only once. Sequences were obtained from PBMCs. Source of these receptors: a woman between 45 and 65 years old in good health and CMV-seronegative. CDR3s include the opening cysteine and the closing phenylalanine or tryptophan. The D gene is left open where the match is weak. Size values are once, few and many counts, or a class for expanded clones, and some rows have none.

V	D	size	J	DNA	CDR3
TRBV19	TRBD1	.	TRBJ1-4	TGTGCCAGTAGGCCTTATTTTGGACAGGGGGCGCCGGCAACTAATGAAAAACTGTTTTTT	CASRPYFGQGAPATNEKLFF
TRBV7-9	.	once	TRBJ1-4	TGTGCCAGCAGCTTTTATGGGGACTTCACCCAGCGCTACAATGAAAAACTGTTTTTT	CASSFYGDFTQRYNEKLFF
TRBV7-2	TRBD1	.	TRBJ1-5	TGTGCCAGCAGCTTGACAGGGGGCTCCTATCAGCCCCAGCATTTT	CASSLTGGSYQPQHF
TRBV6-1	TRBD1	.	TRBJ2-7	TGTGCCAGCAGGGTGACAGGGGGCATCTACGAGCAGTACTTC	CASRVTGGIYEQYF
TRBV6-5	.	few	TRBJ1-1	TGTGCCAACACCCTCAGGGAGAACACTGAAGCTTTCTTT	CANTLRENTEAFF
TRBV14	TRBD2	once	TRBJ2-5	TGTGCCAGCAGCCAATACCTGGGTACTAGCGGAACCTTTACCGGGGGGGAAGAGACCCAGTACTTC	CASSQYLGTSGTFTGGEETQYF
TRBV5-4	.	.	TRBJ2-5	TGTGCCAGCAGCCCCGGGAGAGCTCAACAGTACCAAGAGACCCAGTACTTC	CASSPGRAQQYQETQYF
TRBV2	TRBD1	.	TRBJ2-2	TGTGCCAGCAGTGCAGGACAGGGGGCTAACACCGGGGAGCTGTTTTTT	CASSAGQGANTGELFF
TRBV6-1	.	.	TRBJ2-7	TGTGCCAGCAGCCCCCAGGGACAAGCCTCCTACGAGCAGTACTTC	CASSPQGQASYEQYF
TRBV5-1	TRBD1	.	TRBJ1-2	TGCGCCAGCAGCTTGGCTGGGACAGCCTGGGGCTACACCTTC	CASSLAGTAWGYTF
TRBV28	TRBD1	.	TRBJ1-2	TGTGCCAGCAGTCTATCCCCTAGGTTGTTTAGGGGGCTCTATGGCTACACCTTC	CASSLSPRLFRGLYGYTF
TRBV19	TRBD1	.	TRBJ1-1	TGTGCCAGTACCAGGACAGGGGGCTGGACTGAAGCTTTCTTT	CASTRTGGWTEAFF
TRBV4-1	.	.	TRBJ1-3	TGCGCCAGCAGCCAACGGGGAGACTTTGACTCCTCTGGAAACACCATATATTTT	CASSQRGDFDSSGNTIYF
TRBV7-2	TRBD1	.	TRBJ2-3	TGTGCCAGCGGCGACAGGGGGAACACAGATACGCAGTATTTT	CASGDRGNTDTQYF
TRBV27	TRBD1	.	TRBJ2-6	TGTGCCAGCGCCACCGGGACAGGGAACTCTGGGGCCAACGTCCTGACTTTC	CASATGTGNSGANVLTF
TRBV28	TRBD1	.	TRBJ1-1	TGTGCCAGCAGTACCAACCTTGGGACAGACACTGAAGCTTTCTTT	CASSTNLGTDTEAFF
TRBV5-4	.	few	TRBJ1-2	TGTGCCAGCAGCACACAAAACTATGGCTACACCTTC	CASSTQNYGYTF
TRBV11-2	.	.	TRBJ2-6	TGTGCCAGCAGCTTTGGTCGGGGGGCCAACGTCCTGACTTTC	CASSFGRGANVLTF
TRBV28	TRBD2	.	TRBJ2-5	TGTGCCAGCAGTTTACCTGCTAGCGGGGTCGGGGAGACCCAGTACTTC	CASSLPASGVGETQYF
TRBV7-2	.	.	TRBJ2-6	TGTGCCAGCAGCTCCCGGAGCTCTGGGGCCAACGTCCTGACTTTC	CASSSRSSGANVLTF
TRBV27	.	.	TRBJ2-2	TGTGCCAGCAGCATCACTAGCCCGAGGACCGGGGAGCTGTTTTTT	CASSITSPRTGELFF
TRBV5-4	TRBD1	few	TRBJ1-1	TGTGCCAGCAGCCCCGGACAGGGGGCGGGAGGAGCTTTCTTT	CASSPGQGAGGAFF
TRBV4-3	.	.	TRBJ2-4	TGCGCCAGCAGCCCCATCAGTGGAGGACCGGCCAAAAACATTCAGTACTTC	CASSPISGGPAKNIQYF
TRBV5-4	TRBD1	.	TRBJ2-7	TGTGCCAGCAGAACCGACAGGGGGCTGAAGCACGAGCAGTACTTC	CASRTDRGLKHEQYF
TRBV15	.	.	TRBJ2-1	TGTGCCACCAGCAGAGATACCACACAAAATGAGCAGTTCTTC	CATSRDTTQNEQFF
TRBV28	.	.	TRBJ1-6	TGTGCCAGCACCTCCACTGGGCCGGGGGATTCACCCCTCCACTTT	CASTSTGPGDSPLHF
TRBV5-1	TRBD2	.	TRBJ2-7	TGCGCCAGCAGCTTGACCCCGGGACTAGCGGGAGGGTCAGGAGACGAGCAGTACTTC	CASSLTPGLAGGSGDEQYF
TRBV7-3	.	.	TRBJ2-3	TGTGCCAGCGGCTACTCCCCAGATACGCAGTATTTT	CASGYSPDTQYF
TRBV7-8	.	.	TRBJ2-7	TGTGCCAGCAGCCCTCAGGGGGGCGAGCAGTACTTC	CASSPQGGEQYF
TRBV6-5	TRBD1	.	TRBJ1-2	TGTGCCAGCCGTAACAGGTTGACAGGGGATGGCTACACCTTC	CASRNRLTGDGYTF
TRBV28	TRBD1	.	TRBJ1-4	TGTGCCAGCAGTTTACAGGGGGCTAATGAAAAACTGTTTTTT	CASSLQGANEKLFF
TRBV2	.	.	TRBJ2-3	TGTGCCAGCAGTGCTGAGGTTTTGGCGGATACGCAGTATTTT	CASSAEVLADTQYF
TRBV19	.	.	TRBJ2-3	TGTGCCAGTAGTGTAACAGATACGCAGTATTTT	CASSVTDTQYF
TRBV7-9	TRBD2	.	TRBJ2-3	TGTGCCAGCAGCTTTTTTCTAGCGGGGGTCACAGATACGCAGTATTTT	CASSFFLAGVTDTQYF
TRBV10-1	TRBD1	few	TRBJ1-1	TGCGCCAGCAGTAGGCGGGACAGGTTCTTT	CASSRRDRFF
TRBV18	.	.	TRBJ2-3	TGTGCCAGCTCACCGATTCCTGATACGGGCACAGATACGCAGTATTTT	CASSPIPDTGTDTQYF
TRBV28	.	few	TRBJ1-4	TGTGCCAGCAGTTCAGGGTTTTCTGGAAATGAAAAACTGTTTTTT	CASSSGFSGNEKLFF
TRBV10-2	TRBD2	.	TRBJ2-3	TGCGCCAGCAGTGAGTCAGTACACACTAGCGCGAGCACAGATACGCAGTATTTT	CASSESVHTSASTDTQYF
TRBV2	TRBD1	.	TRBJ2-1	TGTGCCAGCAGTGTGGAGGGACAGGGGATTGGTGAGCAGTTCTTC	CASSVEGQGIGEQFF
TRBV9	TRBD1	.	TRBJ2-7	TGTGCCAGCAGCGAACAGGGGGCCGAGGGTTACGAGCAGTACTTC	CASSEQGAEGYEQYF
TRBV5-1	.	.	TRBJ1-1	TGCGCCAGCAGCTCCTCCGCCGCAGGGACTGAAGCTTTCTTT	CASSSSAAGTEAFF
TRBV14	TRBD2	.	TRBJ2-7	TGTGCCAGCAGCCAAGCACGGCTAGCGGGAGTATTGCAGTACTTC	CASSQARLAGVLQYF